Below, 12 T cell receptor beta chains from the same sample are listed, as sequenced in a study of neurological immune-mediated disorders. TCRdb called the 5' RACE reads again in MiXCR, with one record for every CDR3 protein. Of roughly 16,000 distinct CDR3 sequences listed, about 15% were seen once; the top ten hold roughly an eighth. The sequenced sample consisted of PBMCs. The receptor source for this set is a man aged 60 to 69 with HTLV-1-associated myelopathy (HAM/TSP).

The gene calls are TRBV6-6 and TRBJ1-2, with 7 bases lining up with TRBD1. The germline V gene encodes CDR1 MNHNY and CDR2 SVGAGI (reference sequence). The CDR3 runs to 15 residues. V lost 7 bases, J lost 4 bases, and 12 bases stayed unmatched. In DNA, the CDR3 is TGTGCCAGCACGGACAGGCAAATCCAGGGCTATGGCTACACCTTC. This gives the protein CASTDRQIQGYGYTF.

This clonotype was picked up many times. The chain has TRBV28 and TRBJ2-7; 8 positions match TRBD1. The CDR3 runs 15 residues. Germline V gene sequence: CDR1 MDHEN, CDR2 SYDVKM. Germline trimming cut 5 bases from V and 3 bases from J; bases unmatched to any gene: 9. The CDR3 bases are TGTGCCAGCAGTGGTCTCATGACAGGGGACTACGAGCAGTACTTC. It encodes CASSGLMTGDYEQYF.

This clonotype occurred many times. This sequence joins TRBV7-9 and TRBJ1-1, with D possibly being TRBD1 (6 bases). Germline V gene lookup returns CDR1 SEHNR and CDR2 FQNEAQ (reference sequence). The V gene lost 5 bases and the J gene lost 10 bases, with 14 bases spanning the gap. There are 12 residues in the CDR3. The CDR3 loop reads CASSQGAGAAFF. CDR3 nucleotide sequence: TGTGCCAGCAGCCAAGGGGCAGGGGCAGCTTTCTTT.

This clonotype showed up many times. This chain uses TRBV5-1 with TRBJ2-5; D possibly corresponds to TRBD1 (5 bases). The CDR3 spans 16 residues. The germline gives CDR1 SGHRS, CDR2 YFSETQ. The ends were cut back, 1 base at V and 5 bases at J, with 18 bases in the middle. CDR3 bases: TGCGCCAGCAGCTTGCGCGTTCAGGGTGGCGGTGAGACCCAGTACTTC. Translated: CASSLRVQGGGETQYF. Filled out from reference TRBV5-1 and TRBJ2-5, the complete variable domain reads KAGVTQTPRYLIKTRGQQVTLSCSPISGHRSVSWYQQTPGQGLQFLFEYFSETQRNKGNFPGRFSGRQFSNSRSEMNVSTLELGDSALYLCASSLRVQGGGETQYFGPGTRLLVL.

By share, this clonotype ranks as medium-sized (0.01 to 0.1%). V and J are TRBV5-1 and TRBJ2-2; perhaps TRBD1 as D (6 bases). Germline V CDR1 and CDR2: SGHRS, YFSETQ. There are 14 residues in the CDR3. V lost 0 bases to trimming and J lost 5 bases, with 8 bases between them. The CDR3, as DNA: TGCGCCAGCAGCTTGGAACAGGGAACCGGGGAGCTGTTTTTT. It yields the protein CASSLEQGTGELFF.

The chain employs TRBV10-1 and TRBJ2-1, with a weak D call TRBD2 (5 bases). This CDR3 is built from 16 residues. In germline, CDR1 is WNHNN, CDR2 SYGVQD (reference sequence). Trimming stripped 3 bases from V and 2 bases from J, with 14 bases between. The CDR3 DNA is TGCGCCAGCAGTGAAGGCCTAGCTTCACCCTACAATGAGCAGTTCTTC. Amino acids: CASSEGLASPYNEQFF.

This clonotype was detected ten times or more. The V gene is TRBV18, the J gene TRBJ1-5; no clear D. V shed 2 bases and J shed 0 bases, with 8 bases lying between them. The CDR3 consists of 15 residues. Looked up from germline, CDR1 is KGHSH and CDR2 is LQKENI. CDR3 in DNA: TGTGCCAGCTCACCAAGCGAGTATAGCAATCAGCCCCAGCATTTT. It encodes CASSPSEYSNQPQHF.

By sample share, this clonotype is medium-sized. The CDR3 sequence: CASSLEDRKAFF. CDR3 nucleotides: TGTGCCAGCAGCTTAGAGGATAGAAAAGCTTTCTTT. V usage is TRBV7-2 and J usage is TRBJ1-1; D not resolved. This CDR3 has 12 residues. V was pared by 1 base and J by 9 bases, with 9 bases between. From germline, CDR1 is SGHTA and CDR2 FQGNSA.

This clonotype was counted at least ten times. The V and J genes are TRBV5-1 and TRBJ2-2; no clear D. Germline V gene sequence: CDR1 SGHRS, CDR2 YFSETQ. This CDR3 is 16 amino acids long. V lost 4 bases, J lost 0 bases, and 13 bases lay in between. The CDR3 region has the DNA TGCGCCAGCAGCCCCGTTCGGACGGCGAACACCGGGGAGCTGTTTTTT. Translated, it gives CASSPVRTANTGELFF.

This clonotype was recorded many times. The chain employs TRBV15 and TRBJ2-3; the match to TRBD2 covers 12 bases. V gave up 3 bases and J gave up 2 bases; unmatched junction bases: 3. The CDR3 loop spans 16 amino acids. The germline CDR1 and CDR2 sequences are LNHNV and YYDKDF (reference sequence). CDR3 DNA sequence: TGTGCCACCAGCAGCGGACTAGCGGGGATCACAGATACGCAGTATTTT. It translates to CATSSGLAGITDTQYF.

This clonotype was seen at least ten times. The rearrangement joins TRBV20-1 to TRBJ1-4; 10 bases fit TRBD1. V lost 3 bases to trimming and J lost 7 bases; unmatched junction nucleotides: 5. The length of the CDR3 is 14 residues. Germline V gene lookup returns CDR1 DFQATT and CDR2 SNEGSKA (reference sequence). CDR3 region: CSASGGTGAEKLFF. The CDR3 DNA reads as TGCAGTGCTAGCGGGGGGACAGGGGCTGAAAAACTGTTTTTT.

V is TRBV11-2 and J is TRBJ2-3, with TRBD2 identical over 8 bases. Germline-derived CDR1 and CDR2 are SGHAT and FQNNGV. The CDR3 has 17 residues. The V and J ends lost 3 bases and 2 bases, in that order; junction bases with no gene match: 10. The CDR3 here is CASSFWGLGPDTDTQYF. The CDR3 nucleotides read TGTGCCAGCAGCTTTTGGGGACTAGGGCCTGACACAGATACGCAGTATTTT.